These 4 T cell receptor beta chains were sequenced from one sample in a study of memory CD4+ T cells and cytomegalovirus serostatus. Single viable CD3+CD4+CD8-CD45RO+ cells were sorted as the memory CD4+ T cells. The protocol was immunoSEQ multiplex PCR, while the TCRdb copy is restricted to in-frame clones and leaves out a portion. Altogether around 45,000 clones are present, over 65% being singletons, with the ten largest covering less than 2.5%. The sample taken for sequencing was memory CD4+ T cells from blood. The receptors stem from an adult in good health and CMV-seronegative.

This clone has more than one count but fewer than ten. Here the CDR3 reads CASSARLNYEQYF. The CDR3 nucleotides read TGTGCCAGCAGTGCCAGATTAAACTACGAGCAGTACTTC. The chain combines TRBV2 with TRBJ2-7; D unclear. The CDR3 consists of 13 residues. The V gene's germline CDR1 is SNHLY and CDR2 FYNNEI. The V end was cut by 4 bases, the J end by 3 bases, with 10 bases between.

The table lists this clone with many counts. The V and J genes are TRBV7-2 and TRBJ1-1; D may be TRBD1 (5 bases). This CDR3 contains 15 residues. V lost 5 bases and J lost 4, with 17 bases in between. CDR1 is SGHTA and CDR2 is FQGNSA in the germline V gene. CDR3 sequence reads: CASSLGPGLGTEAFF. The CDR3 nucleotides read TGTGCCAGCAGCCTTGGCCCGGGGCTCGGCACTGAAGCTTTCTTT.

The V and J genes are TRBV6-1 and TRBJ2-7, with D possibly being TRBD2 (8 bases). V shed 6 bases and J shed 3 bases, with 18 bases lying between them. CDR1 MNHNS and CDR2 SASEGT come from the germline V gene. The CDR3 is 15 residues long. The CDR3 sequence: CASRFGRGQNYEQYF. The CDR3 DNA follows: TGTGCCAGCAGGTTCGGGAGGGGGCAAAACTACGAGCAGTACTTC.

CDR3 region: CASRMPSGPDTQYF. In DNA, the CDR3 is TGTGCCAGCCGGATGCCAAGTGGACCAGATACGCAGTATTTT. The chain carries TRBV11-3 and TRBJ2-3; the D is unclear. The germline V and J ends were trimmed by 8 bases and 4 bases, with 16 bases remaining between them. Germline CDR1 SGHNT, CDR2 YENEEA. The CDR3 contains 14 residues.